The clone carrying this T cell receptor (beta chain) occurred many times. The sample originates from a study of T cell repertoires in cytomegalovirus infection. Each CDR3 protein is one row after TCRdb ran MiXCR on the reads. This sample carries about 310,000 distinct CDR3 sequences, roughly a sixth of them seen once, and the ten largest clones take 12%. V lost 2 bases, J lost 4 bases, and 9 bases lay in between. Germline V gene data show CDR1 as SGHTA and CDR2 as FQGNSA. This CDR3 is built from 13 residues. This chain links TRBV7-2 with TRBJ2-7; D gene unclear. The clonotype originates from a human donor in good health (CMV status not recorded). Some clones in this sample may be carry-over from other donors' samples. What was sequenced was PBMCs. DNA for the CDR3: TGTGCCAGCAGCTTACGGGTGCAATACGAGCAGTACTTC. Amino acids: CASSLRVQYEQYF.